This TCR beta chain was identified during a study of T cells in localized non-small cell lung cancer. Comments on this clone: Its target is unknown.

TCRdb's table, derived via immunoSEQ multiplex PCR, lists solely in-frame clones and lacks some. This table has about 77,000 clones, around 89% appearing once. CDR3 size: 14 residues. Germline assignment: CDR1 SNHLY and CDR2 FYNNEI. The V end was cut by 5 bases, the J end by 2 bases, with 11 bases between. Broader study findings: Across samples, adjacent lung featured a median roughly 56 of the top 100 tumor clones.

The receptor was derived from a woman aged 40 to 75 with stage I squamous cell lung carcinoma. This sequence joins TRBV2 and TRBJ2-3, with TRBD1 as a possible D gene (6 bases). The sequenced sample was peripheral blood, obtained before any cancer treatment. The CDR3 protein is CASSQQGFTDTQYF. CDR3 nucleotides: TGTGCCAGCAGTCAACAGGGATTCACAGATACGCAGTATTTT.